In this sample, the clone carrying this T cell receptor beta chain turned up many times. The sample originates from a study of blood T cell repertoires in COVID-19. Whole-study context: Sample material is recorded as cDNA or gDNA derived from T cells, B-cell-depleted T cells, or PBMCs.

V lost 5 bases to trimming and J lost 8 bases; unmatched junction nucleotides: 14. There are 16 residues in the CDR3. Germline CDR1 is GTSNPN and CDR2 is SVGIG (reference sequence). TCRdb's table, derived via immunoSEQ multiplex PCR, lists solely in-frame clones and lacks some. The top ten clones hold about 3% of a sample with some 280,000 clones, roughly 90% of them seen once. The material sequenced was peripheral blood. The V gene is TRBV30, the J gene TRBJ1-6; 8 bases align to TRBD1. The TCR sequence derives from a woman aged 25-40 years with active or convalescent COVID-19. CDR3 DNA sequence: TGTGCCTGGCGACCGCTGGACAGGGATGGGGATTCACCCCTCCACTTT. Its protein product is CAWRPLDRDGDSPLHF.